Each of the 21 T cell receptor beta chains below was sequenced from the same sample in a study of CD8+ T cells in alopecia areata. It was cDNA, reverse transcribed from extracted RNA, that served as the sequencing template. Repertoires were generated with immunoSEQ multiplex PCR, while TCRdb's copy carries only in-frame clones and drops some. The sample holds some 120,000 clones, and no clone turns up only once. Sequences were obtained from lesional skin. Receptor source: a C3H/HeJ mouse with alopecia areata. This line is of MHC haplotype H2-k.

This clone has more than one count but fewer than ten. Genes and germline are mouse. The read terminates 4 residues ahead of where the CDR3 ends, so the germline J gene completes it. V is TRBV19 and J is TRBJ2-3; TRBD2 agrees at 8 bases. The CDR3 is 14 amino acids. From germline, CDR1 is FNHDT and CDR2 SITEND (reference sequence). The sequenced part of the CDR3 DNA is TGTGCCAGCAGTATAGAACTGGGGGAAGAA. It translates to CASSIELGEE. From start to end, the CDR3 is CASSIELGEETLYF.

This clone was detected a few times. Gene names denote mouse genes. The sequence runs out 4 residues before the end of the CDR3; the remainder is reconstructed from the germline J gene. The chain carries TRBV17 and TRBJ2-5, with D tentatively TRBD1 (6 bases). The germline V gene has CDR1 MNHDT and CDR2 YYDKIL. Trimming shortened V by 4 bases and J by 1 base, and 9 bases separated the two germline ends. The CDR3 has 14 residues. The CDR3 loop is CASSTGVDQDTQYF. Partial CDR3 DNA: TGTGCTAGCAGTACAGGGGTGGACCAAGAC.

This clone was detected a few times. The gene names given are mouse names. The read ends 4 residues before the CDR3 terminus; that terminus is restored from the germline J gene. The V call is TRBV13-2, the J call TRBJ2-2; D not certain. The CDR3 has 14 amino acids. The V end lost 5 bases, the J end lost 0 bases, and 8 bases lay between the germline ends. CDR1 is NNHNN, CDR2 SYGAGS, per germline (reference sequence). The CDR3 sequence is CASGPQANTGQLYF. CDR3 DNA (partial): TGTGCCAGCGGGCCGCAGGCAAACACCGGG.

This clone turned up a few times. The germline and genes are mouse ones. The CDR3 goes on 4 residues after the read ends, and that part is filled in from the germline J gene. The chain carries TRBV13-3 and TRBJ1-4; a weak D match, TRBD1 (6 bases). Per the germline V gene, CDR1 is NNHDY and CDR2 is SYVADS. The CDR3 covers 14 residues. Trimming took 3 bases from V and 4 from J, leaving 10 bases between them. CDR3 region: CASSGRTVNERLFF. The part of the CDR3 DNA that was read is TGTGCCAGCAGTGGACGGACAGTCAACGAA.

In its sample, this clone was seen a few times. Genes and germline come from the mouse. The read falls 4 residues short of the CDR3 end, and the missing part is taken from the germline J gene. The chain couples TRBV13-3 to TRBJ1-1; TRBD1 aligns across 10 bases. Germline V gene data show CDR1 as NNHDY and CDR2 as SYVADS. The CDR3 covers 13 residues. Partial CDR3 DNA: TGTGCCAGCAGGATGGGGACAGGGGCA. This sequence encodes CASRMGTGA. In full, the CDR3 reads CASRMGTGAEVFF.

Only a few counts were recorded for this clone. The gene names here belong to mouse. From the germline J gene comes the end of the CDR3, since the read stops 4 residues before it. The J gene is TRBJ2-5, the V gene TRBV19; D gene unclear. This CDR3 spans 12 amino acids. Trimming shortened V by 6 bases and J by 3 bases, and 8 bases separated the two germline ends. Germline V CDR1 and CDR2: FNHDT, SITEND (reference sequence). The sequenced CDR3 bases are TGTGCCAGCAAGTCCCATCAAGAC. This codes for CASKSHQD. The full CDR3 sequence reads CASKSHQDTQYF.

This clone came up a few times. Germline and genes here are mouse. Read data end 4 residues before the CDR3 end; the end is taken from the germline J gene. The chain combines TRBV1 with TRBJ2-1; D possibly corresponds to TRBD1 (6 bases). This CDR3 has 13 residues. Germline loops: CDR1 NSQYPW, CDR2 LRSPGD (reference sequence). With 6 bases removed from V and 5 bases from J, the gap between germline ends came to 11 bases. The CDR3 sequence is CTCRQGQNAEQFF. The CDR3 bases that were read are TGCACCTGCAGGCAAGGACAGAATGCT.

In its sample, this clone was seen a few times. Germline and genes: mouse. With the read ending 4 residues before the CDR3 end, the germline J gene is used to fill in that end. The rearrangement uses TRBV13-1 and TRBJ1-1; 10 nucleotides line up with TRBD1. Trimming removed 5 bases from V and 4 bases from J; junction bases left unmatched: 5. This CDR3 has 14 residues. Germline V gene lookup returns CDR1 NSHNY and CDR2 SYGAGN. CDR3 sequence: CASRTGGEGTEVFF. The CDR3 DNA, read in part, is TGTGCCAGCAGGACAGGGGGCGAAGGCACA.

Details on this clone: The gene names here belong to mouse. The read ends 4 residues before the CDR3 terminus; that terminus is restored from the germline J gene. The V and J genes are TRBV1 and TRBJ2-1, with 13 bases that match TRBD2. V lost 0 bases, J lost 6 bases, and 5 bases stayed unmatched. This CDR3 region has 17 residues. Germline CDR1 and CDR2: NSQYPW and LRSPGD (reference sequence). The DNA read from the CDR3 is TGCACCTGCAGTGCAGAGGACTGGGGGGGCGCTGGTGCT. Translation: CTCSAEDWGGAGA. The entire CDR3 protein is CTCSAEDWGGAGAEQFF.

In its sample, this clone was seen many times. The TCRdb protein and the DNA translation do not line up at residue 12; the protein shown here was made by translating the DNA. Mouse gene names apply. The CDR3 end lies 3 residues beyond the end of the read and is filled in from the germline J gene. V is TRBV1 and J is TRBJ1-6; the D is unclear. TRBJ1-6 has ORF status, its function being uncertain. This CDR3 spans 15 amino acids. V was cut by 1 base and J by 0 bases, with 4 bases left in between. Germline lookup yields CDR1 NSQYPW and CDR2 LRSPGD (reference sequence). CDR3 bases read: TGCACCTGCAGTGCAGTATCTTCCTATAATTCGCCC. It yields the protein CTCSAVSSYNSP. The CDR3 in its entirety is CTCSAVSSYNSPLYF.

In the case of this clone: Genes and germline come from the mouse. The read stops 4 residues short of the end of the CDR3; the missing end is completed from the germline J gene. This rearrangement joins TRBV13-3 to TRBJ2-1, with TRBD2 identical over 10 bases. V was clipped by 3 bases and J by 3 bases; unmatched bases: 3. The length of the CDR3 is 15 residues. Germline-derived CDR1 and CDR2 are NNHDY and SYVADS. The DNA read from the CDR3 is TGTGCCAGCAGTGCTGGGGGGGCCGTCTATGCT. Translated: CASSAGGAVYA. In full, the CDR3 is CASSAGGAVYAEQFF.

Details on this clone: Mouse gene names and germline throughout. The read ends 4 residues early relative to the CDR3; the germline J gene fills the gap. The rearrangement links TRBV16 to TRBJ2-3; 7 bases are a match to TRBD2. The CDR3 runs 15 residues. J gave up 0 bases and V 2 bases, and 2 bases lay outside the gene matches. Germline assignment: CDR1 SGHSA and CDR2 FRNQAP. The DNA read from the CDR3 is TGTGCAAGCAGCTTACCTGGGGGTAGTGCAGAA. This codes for CASSLPGGSAE. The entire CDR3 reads CASSLPGGSAETLYF. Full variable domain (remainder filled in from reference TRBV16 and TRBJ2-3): NAGVIQTPRHKVTGKGQEATLWCEPISGHSAVFWYRQTIVQGLEFLTYFRNQAPIDDSGMPKERFSAQMPNQSHSTLKIQSTQPQDSAVYLCASSLPGGSAETLYFGSGTRLTVL.

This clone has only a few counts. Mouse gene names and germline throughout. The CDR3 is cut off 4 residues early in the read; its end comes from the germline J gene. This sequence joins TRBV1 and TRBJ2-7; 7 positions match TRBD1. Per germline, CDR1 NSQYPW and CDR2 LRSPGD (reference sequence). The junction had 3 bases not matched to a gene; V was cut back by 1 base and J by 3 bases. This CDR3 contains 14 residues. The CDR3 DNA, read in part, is TGCACCTGCAGTGCAGTGGGACAGATCTAT. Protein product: CTCSAVGQIY. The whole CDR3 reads CTCSAVGQIYEQYF.

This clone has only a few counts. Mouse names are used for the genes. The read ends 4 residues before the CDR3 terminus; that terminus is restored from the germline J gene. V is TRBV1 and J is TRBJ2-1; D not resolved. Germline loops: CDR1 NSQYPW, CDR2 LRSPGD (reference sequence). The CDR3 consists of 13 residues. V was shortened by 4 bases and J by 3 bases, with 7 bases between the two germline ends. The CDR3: CTCSGDIYAEQFF. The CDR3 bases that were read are TGCACCTGCAGTGGCGACATCTATGCT.

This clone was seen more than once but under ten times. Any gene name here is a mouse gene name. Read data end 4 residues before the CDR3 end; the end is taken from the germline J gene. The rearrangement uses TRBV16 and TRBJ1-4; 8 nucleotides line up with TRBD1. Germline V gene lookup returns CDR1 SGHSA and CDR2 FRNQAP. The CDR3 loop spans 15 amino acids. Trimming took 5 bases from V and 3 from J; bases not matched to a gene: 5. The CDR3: CASSTWTGPNERLFF. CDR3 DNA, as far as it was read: TGTGCAAGCAGCACCTGGACAGGGCCCAACGAA.

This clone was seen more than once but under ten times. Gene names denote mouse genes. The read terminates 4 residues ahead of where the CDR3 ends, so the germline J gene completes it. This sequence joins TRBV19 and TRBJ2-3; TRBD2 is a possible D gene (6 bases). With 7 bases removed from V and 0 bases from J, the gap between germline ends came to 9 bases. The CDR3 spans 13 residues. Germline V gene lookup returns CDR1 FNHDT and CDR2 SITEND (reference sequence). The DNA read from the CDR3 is TGTGCCAGCGTGACTGGTAGTGCAGAA. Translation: CASVTGSAE. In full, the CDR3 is CASVTGSAETLYF.

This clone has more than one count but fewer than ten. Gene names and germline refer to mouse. The sequenced part of the CDR3 DNA is TGCACCTGCAGTGCAGTCGCAGGGAACTATGCT. Amino acid sequence: CTCSAVAGNYA. In full, the CDR3 is CTCSAVAGNYAEQFF. This chain connects TRBV1 to TRBJ2-1, with D tentatively TRBD1 (5 bases). The sequenced fragment ends 4 residues before the CDR3 boundary, so the rest is inferred from the germline J gene. V shed 1 base and J shed 1 base, with 8 bases lying between them. The CDR3 length is 15 residues. Per the germline V gene, CDR1 is NSQYPW and CDR2 is LRSPGD (reference sequence).

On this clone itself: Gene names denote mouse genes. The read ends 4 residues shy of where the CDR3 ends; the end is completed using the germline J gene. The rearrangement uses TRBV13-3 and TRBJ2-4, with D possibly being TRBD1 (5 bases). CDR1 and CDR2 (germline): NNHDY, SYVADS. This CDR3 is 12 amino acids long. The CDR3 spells CASSPRDNTLYF. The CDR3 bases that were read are TGTGCCAGCAGCCCCAGGGATAAC.

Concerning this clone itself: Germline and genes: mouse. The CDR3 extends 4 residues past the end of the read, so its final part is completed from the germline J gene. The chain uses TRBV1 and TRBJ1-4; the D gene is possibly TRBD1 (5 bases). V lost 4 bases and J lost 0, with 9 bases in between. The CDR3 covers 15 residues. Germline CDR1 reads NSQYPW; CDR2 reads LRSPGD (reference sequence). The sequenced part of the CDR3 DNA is TGCACCTGCAGTGAGGACAAATTTTCCAACGAA. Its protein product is CTCSEDKFSNE. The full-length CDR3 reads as CTCSEDKFSNERLFF.

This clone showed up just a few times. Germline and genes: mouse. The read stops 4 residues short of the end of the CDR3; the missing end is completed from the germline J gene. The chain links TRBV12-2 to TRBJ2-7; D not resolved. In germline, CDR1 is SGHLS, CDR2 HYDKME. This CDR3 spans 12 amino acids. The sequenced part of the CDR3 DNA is TGTGCCAGCTCTCACGACATATAT. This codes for CASSHDIY. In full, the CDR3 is CASSHDIYEQYF.

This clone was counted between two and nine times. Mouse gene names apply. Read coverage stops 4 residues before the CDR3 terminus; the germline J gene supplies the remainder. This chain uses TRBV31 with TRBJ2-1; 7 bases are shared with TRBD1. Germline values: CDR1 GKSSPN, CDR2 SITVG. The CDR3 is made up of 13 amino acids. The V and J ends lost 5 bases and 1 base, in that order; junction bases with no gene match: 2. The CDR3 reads CAWGDRNYAEQFF. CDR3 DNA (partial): TGTGCCTGGGGGGACAGAAACTATGCT.